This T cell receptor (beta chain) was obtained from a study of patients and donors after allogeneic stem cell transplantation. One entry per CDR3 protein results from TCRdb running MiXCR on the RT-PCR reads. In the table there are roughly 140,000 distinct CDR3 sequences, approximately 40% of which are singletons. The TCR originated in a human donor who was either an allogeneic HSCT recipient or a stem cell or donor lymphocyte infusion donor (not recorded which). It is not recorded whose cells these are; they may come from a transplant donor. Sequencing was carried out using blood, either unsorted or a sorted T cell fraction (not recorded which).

In DNA, the CDR3 is TGTGCCAGCAGTTACATGGGTAATCAGCCCCAGCATTTT. Residues: CASSYMGNQPQHF. The chain employs TRBV6-6 and TRBJ1-5, with D unclear. The CDR3 is 13 amino acids. CDR1 and CDR2 (germline): MNHNY, SVGAGI (reference sequence). Deletions cut 2 bases from V and 4 bases from J, with 6 bases between.